This TCR beta chain comes out of a study of shared clonotypes between healthy human individuals. Trimming stripped 8 bases from V and 4 bases from J, with 23 bases between. Germline V lookup: CDR1 MNHGY, CDR2 SVAAGI. The CDR3 has 16 amino acids. Profiling relied on immunoSEQ multiplex PCR, and the TCRdb table lists in-frame clones only, not all of them. Counted here are roughly 2,300,000 clones, under 95% occurring once; the ten biggest clones make up around 0.35%. Each donor was a Caucasian adult residing in Nashville, Tennessee. V and J are TRBV6-9 and TRBJ1-2, with D perhaps matching TRBD1 (5 bases). The clonotype was recovered from a young man in good health. Some clones in this sample may be carry-over from other donors' samples. Sequencing was carried out using naive CD4+ T cells from PBMCs. Subset given: CD45RA+ positively selected. CDR3: CASAPPGQGCLYGYTF. The CDR3 DNA is TGTGCCAGCGCGCCCCCAGGTCAGGGATGCCTCTATGGCTACACCTTC.